This T cell receptor beta chain came from a study of T cells in Graves' hyperthyroidism and ophthalmopathy. This clonotype showed up just a few times. Absent ophthalmopathy progression within 18 months defined stable Graves' hyperthyroidism. Diagnosis of hyperthyroidism was new in patients aged 18 to 65, and its duration was under 2 months. RNA transcripts yielded amplified TCR beta CDR3 regions. TCR CDR3 underwent first-round RT-PCR with the HTBI primer set. TCRdb independently ran MiXCR on the multiplex PCR reads; one entry per CDR3 protein. This table has about 480,000 distinct CDR3 sequences, around 15% appearing once. The sequence derives from a woman aged 18-35 years with Graves' hyperthyroidism. Specimen: blood.

CDR3 nucleotides: TGTGCCAGCAGCCAAAGGGGCAGGGGGTACACTGAAGCTTTCTTT. Protein: CASSQRGRGYTEAFF. The rearrangement uses TRBV14 and TRBJ1-1; TRBD1 matches at 7 bases. V lost 2 bases to trimming and J lost 3 bases; unmatched junction nucleotides: 6. Germline CDR1 and CDR2: SGHDN and FVKESK. The CDR3 extends over 15 amino acids.